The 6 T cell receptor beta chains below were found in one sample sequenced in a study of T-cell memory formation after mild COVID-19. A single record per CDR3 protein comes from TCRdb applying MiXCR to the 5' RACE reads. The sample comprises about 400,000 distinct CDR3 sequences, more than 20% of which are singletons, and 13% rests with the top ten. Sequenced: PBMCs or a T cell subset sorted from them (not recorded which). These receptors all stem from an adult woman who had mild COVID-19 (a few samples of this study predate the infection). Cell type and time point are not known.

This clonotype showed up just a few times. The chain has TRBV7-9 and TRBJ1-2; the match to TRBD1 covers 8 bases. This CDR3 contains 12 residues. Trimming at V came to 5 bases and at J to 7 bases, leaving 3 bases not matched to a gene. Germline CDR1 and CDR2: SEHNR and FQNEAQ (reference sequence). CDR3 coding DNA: TGTGCCAGCAGCACCGGACAGGGTGGCTACACCTTC. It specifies CASSTGQGGYTF.

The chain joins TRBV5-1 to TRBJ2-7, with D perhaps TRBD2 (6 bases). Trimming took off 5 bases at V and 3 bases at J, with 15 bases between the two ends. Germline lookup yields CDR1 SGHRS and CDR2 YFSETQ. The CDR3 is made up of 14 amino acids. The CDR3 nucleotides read TGCGCCAGCAGTTACGGGGGTGGAGGCTACGAGCAGTACTTC. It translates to CASSYGGGGYEQYF.

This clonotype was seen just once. The CDR3 DNA reads TGTGCCAGCAGCCTCGGGACTTGGGGCACTGAAGCTTTCTTT. Protein product: CASSLGTWGTEAFF. This sequence joins TRBV9 and TRBJ1-1, with D perhaps matching TRBD1 (5 bases). Trimming removed 4 bases at V and 4 bases at J, with 14 bases between. The CDR3 consists of 14 residues. CDR1 and CDR2 from the germline V gene are SGDLS and YYNGEE.

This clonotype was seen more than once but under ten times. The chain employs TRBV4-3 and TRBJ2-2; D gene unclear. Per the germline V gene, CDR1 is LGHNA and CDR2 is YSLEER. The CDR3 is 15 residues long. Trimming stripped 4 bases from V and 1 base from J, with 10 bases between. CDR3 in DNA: TGCGCCAGCAGCCCGGCCTGGGGGAACACCGGGGAGCTGTTTTTT. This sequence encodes CASSPAWGNTGELFF.

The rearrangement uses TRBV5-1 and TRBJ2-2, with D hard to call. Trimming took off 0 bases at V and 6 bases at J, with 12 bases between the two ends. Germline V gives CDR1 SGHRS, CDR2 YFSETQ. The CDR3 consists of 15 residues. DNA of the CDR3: TGCGCCAGCAGCTTGGACACACCTGGGTCCGGGGAGCTGTTTTTT. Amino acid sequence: CASSLDTPGSGELFF.

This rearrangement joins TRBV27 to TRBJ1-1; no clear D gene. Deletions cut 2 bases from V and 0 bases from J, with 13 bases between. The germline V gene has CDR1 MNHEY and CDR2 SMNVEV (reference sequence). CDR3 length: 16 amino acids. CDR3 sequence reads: CASSLGPNGMNTEAFF. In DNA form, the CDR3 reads TGTGCCAGCAGTTTAGGCCCCAATGGGATGAACACTGAAGCTTTCTTT.